What follows is one T cell receptor beta chain and its context. It lacks a known antigen. Base qualities are not at hand, and no much larger clone is one base apart. Libraries were prepared through the immunoSEQ multiplex PCR assay. The multiplex PCR relied on a mix of 60 forward primers for TCR Vbeta segments and 13 reverse primers for TCR Jbeta segments. Amplification of the CDR3 region of rearranged TCR beta genes was performed with a multiplex PCR assay on genomic DNA. The Illumina HiSeq System was used to sequence the amplified TCR beta libraries as 87-base-pair reads. The source study handled its data this way. A later analysis tallied some 79 million unique TCR beta chains across the approximately 670 repertoires, and around 9.9 million of those chains were shared by two or more donors. A nearest-neighbor algorithm error-corrected the raw reads and collapsed the reads into unique sequences, merging closely related sequences to remove PCR and sequencing errors. CDR3 sequences were aligned to IMGT reference sequences to assign V, D and J gene segments. For a sequence to be retained, at least a six-nucleotide match to both a V gene segment and a J gene segment was required. A rearrangement counted as productive if the CDR3 had no stop codons and remained in frame with V and J, and every other rearrangement counted as non-productive. CDR3 was defined by IMGT convention, running from the second conserved V-encoded cysteine to the conserved J-encoded phenylalanine. The earlier analysis of roughly 590 of the donors excluded sequences that lacked an unambiguous match to a single V gene segment. An earlier analysis of about 590 of the donors classified V segments as functional when productive rearrangements were above 56.7% and as segregating when the standard deviation between donors was above 5%. A statistical classification framework was developed to diagnose cytomegalovirus status using the catalog of TCR beta chain sequences. In a later analysis, TCR nucleotide sequences were compared against IMGT/GENE-DB human TR gene sequences so that V and J genes could be assigned. In a later analysis, CDR3 sequences and most-parsimonious VDJ recombination scenarios were assigned using the TCRdist pipeline. In a later analysis, each TCR beta chain was defined by its CDR3 amino acid sequence together with its V-gene family, and reads without a unique V-gene family were excluded. As a way to deal with suspected cross-contamination and a sequencing artifact, a later analysis dropped over 550 nucleotide sequences that were highly shared and had low generation probability. In a later analysis, a clonal expansion index was calculated for each public chain from normalized within-repertoire ranks of inferred template counts. A later analysis computed generation probabilities with a VDJ recombination model fitted to out-of-frame rearrangements, and checked the results against IGoR. Hypergeometric tests were used in a later analysis to score TCR-TCR, TCR-HLA and TCR-CMV co-occurrence, with a repertoire-size bias correction applied to the TCR pairs. A later analysis estimated false discovery rates by permuting HLA or CMV assignments 20 times. In a later analysis, co-occurring TCRs were grouped using DBSCAN, with TCRdist sequence similarity added in when clustering inside HLA-allele-positive subsets. Co-occurrence clustering excluded repertoires with fewer than 30,000 or more than 120,000 public chains, plus five with anomalous nucleotide sharing. TCRdb re-hosts the immuneACCESS table, in-frame sequences only. Its copies lack some clones; in the studies checked, an unresolved V gene accounts for under half of them, and the cause for the rest is not known. V, J and clone size reflect that table, while D and trimming were determined from the DNA. Present in this sample are some 90,000 clones, 75% to 80% of which were seen just once. In total, the top ten clones hold approximately 6.5% of the sample.

The data belong to a study of cytomegalovirus exposure and HLA in healthy donors (dated by TCRdb to 2016 to 2017). In terms of the full investigation: An earlier analysis of 550 to 700 of the donors reported 250 to 300 Gb of sequence data and 117 million unique TCR beta sequences from approximately 180 million T cells. Along with the approximately 700-subject first cohort, a separate validation cohort of over 90 different subjects was used. The study aimed to test whether signatures of past pathogen exposure could be identified by cataloging public T cell receptors. Class I and class II HLA loci were covered by the typing at four-digit resolution. To study patterns of TCR occurrence, a later analysis re-analyzed previously published TCR beta repertoires from 550 to 800 donors and added high-resolution HLA genotyping. Genome-wide SNP genotypes for about 60% of the roughly 670 donors were used in a later genetic analysis, which treated that subset as a discovery cohort. Across some 400 genotyped donors of the cohort, an average of 235,054 unique TCR beta nucleotide sequences per donor were sequenced, and about a sixth of those sequences were non-productive. Among the roughly 400 genotyped donors, approximately 81% belonged to the genetic ancestry cluster associated with self-reported Caucasian donors. To predict cytomegalovirus infection status, the study brought together high-throughput TCR immunosequencing, statistical association of individual TCRs with disease status, and machine learning. Several DR-DQ haplotypes were treated as single units for association and clustering because of strong linkage in the cohort. Alongside the repertoire data, information on donor age, sex, ethnicity and CMV serostatus was compiled. The number of donors typed differed by locus, with about 620-630 for A, B, C, DRB1 and DQB1, around 500 for DQA1, under 610 for DPA1, and some 470 for DPB1. The study profiled the T cell repertoires of under 700 subjects by immunosequencing and related them to cytomegalovirus serostatus. All discovery cohort repertoires had been generated on a single sequencing platform. To decide whether each TCR beta V gene segment behaved as functional or pseudogenic, an earlier analysis of some 600 of the donors relied on high-throughput TCR beta sequencing. The later analysis used no new phenotypic data to find candidate immune exposures, relying instead on TCR beta sequences and their occurrence across donors. An early release that covered 500 to 800 HLA-typed donors contained around 330 gigabases of sequencing data and 65 million to 100 million unique TCR sequences.

The investigation overall reported the following: In a later genetic analysis, a missense DCLRE1C variant was associated with V-gene and J-gene trimming of TCR beta chains, and the association was replicated in an independent cohort. Linkage disequilibrium might explain the correlated functional status among segregating V segments, but an unknown experimental factor could not be excluded. A later analysis found that TCR association rates varied across HLA loci, with DRB1 alleles showing the most associated TCRs and HLA-C alleles the fewest. In vitro tests confirmed that a few of the cytomegalovirus-associated TCR beta chains recognize cytomegalovirus antigens. In the study, roughly 160 TCR beta chains were listed as associated with cytomegalovirus. It was suggested by the authors that the approach could potentially be generalized to other disease states and immunological phenotypes. Sequencing depth was assumed to be roughly uniform across donors in the presence/absence analyses, though that assumption may not hold. HLA typing was unavailable for some donors at each locus, so association tests used only the typed subset. Several of the top co-occurrence clusters appeared to be linked to parvovirus B19, influenza, CMV and Epstein-Barr virus, according to a later analysis. When HLA alleles, especially DR and DQ, strongly co-occurred, attributing TCR associations to individual alleles was difficult. For the cohort, immune exposure information was limited to CMV serostatus. Broadly in line with IMGT annotations, most TCR beta V segments showed up in productive rearrangements about 90% or about 30% of the time in an earlier analysis of several hundred of the donors. A further reported finding was that TCR beta sequences accurately predicted the HLA-A and HLA-B alleles for most subjects in the first cohort. The cohort was sequenced for TCR beta chains only, and without alpha or paired-chain data the features that could be detected were limited. The classifier was reported to diagnose cytomegalovirus status with high specificity and sensitivity in both the original and validation cohorts. A later analysis associated roughly 17,000 TCR beta sequences with specific HLA alleles at a false discovery rate of 0.05. Because counts were too low, seventeen rarely observed V segments, including chromosome 9 orphons, were left out of the earlier analysis of about 620 of the donors. Across donors, most TCR sequences were observed very rarely, whereas some public TCRs were present in many individuals. A group of highly shared sequence variants was considered likely to be a technical artifact of the sequencing pipeline. According to a later analysis, most CMV-associated TCR beta chains appeared to be HLA-restricted, and the HLA associations seemed to be driven largely by CMV exposure. Some IMGT-functional V segments, including TRBV6-2 and TRBV6-3, could not be told apart with the 87-base-pair reads, so those segments were excluded. In a later genetic analysis, fewer N-insertions in productive TCRs were reported among donors in an Asian-associated ancestry cluster than the roughly 700-donor mean. Compared with equally common non-associated chains, HLA-associated TCR beta chains in a later analysis were more clonally expanded and had lower generation probabilities.

The cohort was made up of 500 to 800 healthy bone marrow donors. At the time of sampling, every cohort member was nominally healthy, though immune exposures that went unrecorded were likely present. The donor tested CMV seronegative, placing the donor among the 352 seronegative members of the cohort. Each donor provided a peripheral blood sample, and peripheral blood mononuclear cells were used for TCR beta sequencing. Genomic DNA extraction from the blood cell samples was performed with the Qiagen DNeasy Blood Extraction Kit. From the cysteine up to the phenylalanine, the CDR3 has a length of 16 residues. Only CDR3 DNA remains: 48 bases, in frame from the first base. For CDR1 and CDR2, the germline V gene lists SGHNT and YENEEA. Trimmed from V: 1 base; trimmed from J: 6 bases; junction bases lacking a gene match: 8.

This chain joins TRBV11-3 to TRBJ2-7, with TRBD1 identical over 11 junction bases. Sequenced: PBMCs. This TCR was recovered from a female donor in good health and CMV-seronegative. The nucleotides are TGTGCCAGCAGCTTAGGTGGACAGGGGGCAATCGGCGAGCAGTACTTC. It translates as CASSLGGQGAIGEQYF.